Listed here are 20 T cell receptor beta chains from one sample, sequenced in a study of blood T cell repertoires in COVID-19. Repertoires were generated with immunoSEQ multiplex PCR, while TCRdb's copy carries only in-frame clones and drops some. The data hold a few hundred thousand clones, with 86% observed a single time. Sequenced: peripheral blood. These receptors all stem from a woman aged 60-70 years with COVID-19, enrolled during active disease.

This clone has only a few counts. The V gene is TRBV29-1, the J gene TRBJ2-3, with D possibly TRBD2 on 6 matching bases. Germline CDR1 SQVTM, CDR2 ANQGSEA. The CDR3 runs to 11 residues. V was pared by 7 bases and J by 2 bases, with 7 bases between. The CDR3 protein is CSEGLTDTQYF. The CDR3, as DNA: TGCAGCGAGGGACTCACAGATACGCAGTATTTT.

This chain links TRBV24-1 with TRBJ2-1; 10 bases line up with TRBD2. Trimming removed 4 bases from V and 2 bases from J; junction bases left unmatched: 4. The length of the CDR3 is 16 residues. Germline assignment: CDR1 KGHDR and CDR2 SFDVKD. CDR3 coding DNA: TGTGCCACCAGTGACCAGAGCGGGGGGGCCTACAATGAGCAGTTCTTC. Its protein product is CATSDQSGGAYNEQFF.

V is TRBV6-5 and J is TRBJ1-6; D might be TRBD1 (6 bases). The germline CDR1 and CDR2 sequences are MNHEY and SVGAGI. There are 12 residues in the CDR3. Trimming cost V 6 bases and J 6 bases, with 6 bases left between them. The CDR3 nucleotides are TGTGCCAGCAGGGACAGTAATTCACCCCTCCACTTT. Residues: CASRDSNSPLHF.

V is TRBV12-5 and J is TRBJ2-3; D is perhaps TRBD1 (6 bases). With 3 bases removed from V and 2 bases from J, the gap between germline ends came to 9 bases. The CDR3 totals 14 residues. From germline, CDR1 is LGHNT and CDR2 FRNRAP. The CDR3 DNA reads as TGTGCTAGTGGTTTCGGACAGCCCACAGATACGCAGTATTTT. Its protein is CASGFGQPTDTQYF.

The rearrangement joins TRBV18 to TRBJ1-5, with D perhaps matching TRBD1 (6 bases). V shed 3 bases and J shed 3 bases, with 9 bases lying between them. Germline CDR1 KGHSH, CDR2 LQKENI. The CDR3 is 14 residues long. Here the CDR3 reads CASSPGADNQPQHF. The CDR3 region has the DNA TGTGCCAGCTCACCGGGGGCGGACAATCAGCCCCAGCATTTT.

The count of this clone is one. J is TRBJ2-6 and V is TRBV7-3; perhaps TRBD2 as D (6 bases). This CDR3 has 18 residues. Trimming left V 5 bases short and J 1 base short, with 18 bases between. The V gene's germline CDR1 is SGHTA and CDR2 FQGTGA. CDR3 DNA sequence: TGTGCCAGCAGCCCACTACCGGGACTCCAATCTGGGGCCAACGTCCTGACTTTC. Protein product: CASSPLPGLQSGANVLTF.

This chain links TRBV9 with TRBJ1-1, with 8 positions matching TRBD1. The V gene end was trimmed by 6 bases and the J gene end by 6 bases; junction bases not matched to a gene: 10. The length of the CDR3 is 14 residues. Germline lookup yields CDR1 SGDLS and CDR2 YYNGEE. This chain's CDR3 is CASMGGPTGAEAFF. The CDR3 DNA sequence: TGTGCCAGCATGGGGGGCCCGACAGGGGCTGAAGCTTTCTTT.

CDR3 region: CSVVRDTYEQYF. The CDR3 coding sequence is TGCAGCGTTGTCCGGGACACCTACGAGCAGTACTTC. The chain employs TRBV29-1 and TRBJ2-7; D might be TRBD1 (6 bases). Germline V lookup: CDR1 SQVTM, CDR2 ANQGSEA. V was shortened by 4 bases and J by 2 bases, with 9 bases between the two germline ends. CDR3 length equals 12 residues.

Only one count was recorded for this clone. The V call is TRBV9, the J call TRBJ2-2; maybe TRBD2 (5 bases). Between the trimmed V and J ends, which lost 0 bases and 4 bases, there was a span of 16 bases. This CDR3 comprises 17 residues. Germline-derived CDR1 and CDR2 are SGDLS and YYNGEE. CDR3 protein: CASSVDPGSGVTGELFF. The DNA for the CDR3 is TGTGCCAGCAGCGTAGATCCGGGGAGCGGCGTCACCGGGGAGCTGTTTTTT.

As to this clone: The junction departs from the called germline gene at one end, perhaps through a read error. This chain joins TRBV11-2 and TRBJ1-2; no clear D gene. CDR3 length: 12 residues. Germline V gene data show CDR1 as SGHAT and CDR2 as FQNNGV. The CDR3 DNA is TGTGCCAGCAGACTCTCTAATTATGGCTACACCTTC. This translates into CASRLSNYGYTF.

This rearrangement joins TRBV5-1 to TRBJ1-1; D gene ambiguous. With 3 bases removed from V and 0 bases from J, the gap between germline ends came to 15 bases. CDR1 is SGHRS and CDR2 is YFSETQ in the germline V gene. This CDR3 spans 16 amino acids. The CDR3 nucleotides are TGCGCCAGCAGCTGGTGGACTAGGTTCCTGAACACTGAAGCTTTCTTT. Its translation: CASSWWTRFLNTEAFF.

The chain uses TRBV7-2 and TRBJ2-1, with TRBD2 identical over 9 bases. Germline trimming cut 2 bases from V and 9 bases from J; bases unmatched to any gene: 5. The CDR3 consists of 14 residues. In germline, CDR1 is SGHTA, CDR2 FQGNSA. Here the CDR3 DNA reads TGTGCCAGCAGCTTACTAGCGGGGAGGGGTGAGCAGTTCTTC. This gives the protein CASSLLAGRGEQFF.

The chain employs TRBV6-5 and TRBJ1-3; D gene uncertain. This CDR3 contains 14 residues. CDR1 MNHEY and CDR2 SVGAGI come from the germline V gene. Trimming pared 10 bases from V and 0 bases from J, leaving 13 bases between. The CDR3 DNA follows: TGTGCCATCGAGAGGGATAACTCTGGAAACACCATATATTTT. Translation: CAIERDNSGNTIYF.

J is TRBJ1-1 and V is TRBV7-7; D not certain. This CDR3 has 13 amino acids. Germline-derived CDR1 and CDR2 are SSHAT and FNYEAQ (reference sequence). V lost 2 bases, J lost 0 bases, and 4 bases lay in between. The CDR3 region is CASSLSVNTEAFF. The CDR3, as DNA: TGTGCCAGCAGCTTATCTGTGAACACTGAAGCTTTCTTT.

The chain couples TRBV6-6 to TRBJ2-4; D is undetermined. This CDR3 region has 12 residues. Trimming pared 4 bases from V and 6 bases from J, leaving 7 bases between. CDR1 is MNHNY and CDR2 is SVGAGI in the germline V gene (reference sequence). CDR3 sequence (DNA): TGTGCCAGCAGTTCTCGGGTAAACATTCAGTACTTC. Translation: CASSSRVNIQYF.

The CDR3 is CASSTRQGLNEKLFF. The CDR3 region has the DNA TGTGCCAGCAGCACCCGACAGGGGTTAAATGAAAAACTGTTTTTT. The chain employs TRBV9 and TRBJ1-4, with 8 bases matching TRBD1. This CDR3 is 15 amino acids long. V lost 4 bases, J lost 5 bases, and 7 bases stayed unmatched. Looked up from germline, CDR1 is SGDLS and CDR2 is YYNGEE. Drawing the rest from reference TRBV9 and TRBJ1-4, the complete variable domain is DSGVTQTPKHLITATGQRVTLRCSPRSGDLSVYWYQQSLDQGLQFLIQYYNGEERAKGNILERFSAQQFPDLHSELNLSSLELGDSALYFCASSTRQGLNEKLFFGSGTQLSVL.

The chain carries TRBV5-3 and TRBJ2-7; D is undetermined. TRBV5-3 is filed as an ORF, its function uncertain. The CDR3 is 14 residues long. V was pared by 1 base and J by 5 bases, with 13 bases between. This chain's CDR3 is CARSLYIMSDEQYF. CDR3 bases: TGTGCCAGAAGCTTGTACATTATGTCCGACGAGCAGTACTTC.

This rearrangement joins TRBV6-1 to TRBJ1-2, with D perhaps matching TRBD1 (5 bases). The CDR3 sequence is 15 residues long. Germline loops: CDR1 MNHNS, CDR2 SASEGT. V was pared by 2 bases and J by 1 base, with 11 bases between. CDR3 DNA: TGTGCCAGCAGTGAATCTGGGGGGTATAACTATGGCTACACCTTC. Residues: CASSESGGYNYGYTF.

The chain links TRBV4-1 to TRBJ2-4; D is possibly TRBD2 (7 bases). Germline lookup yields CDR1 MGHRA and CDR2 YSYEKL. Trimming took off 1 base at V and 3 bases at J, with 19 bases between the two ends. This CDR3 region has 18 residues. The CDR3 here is CASSQALGGGAGKNIQYF. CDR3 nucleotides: TGCGCCAGCAGCCAAGCCTTGGGGGGGGGCGCGGGCAAAAACATTCAGTACTTC.

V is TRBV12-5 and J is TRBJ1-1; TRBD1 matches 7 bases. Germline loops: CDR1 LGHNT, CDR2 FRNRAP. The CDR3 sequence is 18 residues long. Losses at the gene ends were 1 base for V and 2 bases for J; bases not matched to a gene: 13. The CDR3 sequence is CASGLDPGTAEGNTEAFF. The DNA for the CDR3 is TGTGCTAGTGGTTTGGACCCTGGGACAGCGGAGGGAAACACTGAAGCTTTCTTT. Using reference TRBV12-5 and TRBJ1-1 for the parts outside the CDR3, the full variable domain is DARVTQTPRHKVTEMGQEVTMRCQPILGHNTVFWYRQTMMQGLELLAYFRNRAPLDDSGMPKDRFSAEMPDATLATLKIQPSEPRDSAVYFCASGLDPGTAEGNTEAFFGQGTRLTVV.